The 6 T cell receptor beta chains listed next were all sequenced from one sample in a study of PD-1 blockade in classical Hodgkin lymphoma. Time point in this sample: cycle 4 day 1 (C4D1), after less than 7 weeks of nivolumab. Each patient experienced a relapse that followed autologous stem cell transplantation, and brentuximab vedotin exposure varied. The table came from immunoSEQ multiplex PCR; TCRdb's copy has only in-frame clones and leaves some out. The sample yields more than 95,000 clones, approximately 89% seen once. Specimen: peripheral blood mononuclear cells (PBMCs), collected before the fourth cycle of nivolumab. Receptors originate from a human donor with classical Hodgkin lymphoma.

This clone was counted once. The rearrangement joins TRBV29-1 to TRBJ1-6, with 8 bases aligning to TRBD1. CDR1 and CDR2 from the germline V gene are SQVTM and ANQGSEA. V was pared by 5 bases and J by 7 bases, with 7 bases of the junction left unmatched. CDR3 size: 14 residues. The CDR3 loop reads CSVSGQGRNSPLHF. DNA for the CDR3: TGCAGCGTTTCCGGACAGGGCCGAAATTCACCCCTCCACTTT.

The CDR3: CASGSIGLRGETQYF. The CDR3 DNA is TGTGCCAGCGGCTCTATAGGACTACGGGGCGAGACCCAGTACTTC. The rearrangement uses TRBV27 and TRBJ2-5; D might be TRBD2 (6 bases). The CDR3 sequence is 15 residues long. V dropped 8 bases and J dropped 5 bases, with 21 bases sitting between them. Germline lookup yields CDR1 MNHEY and CDR2 SMNVEV (reference sequence).

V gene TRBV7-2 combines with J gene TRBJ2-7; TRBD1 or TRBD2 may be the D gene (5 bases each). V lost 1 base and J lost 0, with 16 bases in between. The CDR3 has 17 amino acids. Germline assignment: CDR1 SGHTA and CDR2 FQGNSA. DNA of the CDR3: TGTGCCAGCAGCTTAGGGGTTGGGGGTTCCCTCTCCTACGAGCAGTACTTC. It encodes CASSLGVGGSLSYEQYF. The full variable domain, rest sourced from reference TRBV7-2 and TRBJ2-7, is GAGVSQSPSNKVTEKGKDVELRCDPISGHTALYWYRQSLGQGLEFLIYFQGNSAPDKSGLPSDRFSAERTGGSVSTLTIQRTQQEDSAVYLCASSLGVGGSLSYEQYFGPGTRLTVT.

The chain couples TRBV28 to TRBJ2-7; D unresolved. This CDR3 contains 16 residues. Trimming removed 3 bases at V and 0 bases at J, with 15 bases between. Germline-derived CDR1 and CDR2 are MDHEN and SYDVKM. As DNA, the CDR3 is TGTGCCAGCAGTTTCGGCTCGGCTCAGCCCTCCTACGAGCAGTACTTC. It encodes CASSFGSAQPSYEQYF. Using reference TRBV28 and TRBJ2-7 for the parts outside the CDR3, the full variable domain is DVKVTQSSRYLVKRTGEKVFLECVQDMDHENMFWYRQDPGLGLRLIYFSYDVKMKEKGDIPEGYSVSREKKERFSLILESASTNQTSMYLCASSFGSAQPSYEQYFGPGTRLTVT.

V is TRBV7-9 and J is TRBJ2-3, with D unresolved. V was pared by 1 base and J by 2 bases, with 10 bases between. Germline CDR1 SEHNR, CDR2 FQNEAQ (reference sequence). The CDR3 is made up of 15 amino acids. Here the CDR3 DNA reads TGTGCCAGCAGCTTAGAAGCAATCAACACAGATACGCAGTATTTT. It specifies CASSLEAINTDTQYF.

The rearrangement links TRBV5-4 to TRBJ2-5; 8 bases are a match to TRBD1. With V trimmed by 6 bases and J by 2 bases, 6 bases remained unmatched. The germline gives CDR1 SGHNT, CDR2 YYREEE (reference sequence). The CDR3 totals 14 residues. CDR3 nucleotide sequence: TGTGCCAGCACCTGGACAGGGCGACAAGAGACCCAGTACTTC. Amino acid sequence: CASTWTGRQETQYF.